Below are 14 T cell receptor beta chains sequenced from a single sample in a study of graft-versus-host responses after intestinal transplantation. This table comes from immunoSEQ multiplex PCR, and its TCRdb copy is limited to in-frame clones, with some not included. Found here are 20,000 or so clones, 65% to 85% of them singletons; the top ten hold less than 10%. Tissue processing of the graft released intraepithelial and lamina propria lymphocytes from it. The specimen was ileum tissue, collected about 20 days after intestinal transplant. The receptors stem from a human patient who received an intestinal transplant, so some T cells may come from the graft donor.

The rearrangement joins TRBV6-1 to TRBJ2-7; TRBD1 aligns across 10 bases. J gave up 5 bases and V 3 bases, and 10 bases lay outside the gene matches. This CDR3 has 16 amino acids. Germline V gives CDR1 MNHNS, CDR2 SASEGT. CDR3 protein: CASSELFGTGANEQYF. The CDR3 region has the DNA TGTGCCAGCAGTGAGCTTTTTGGGACAGGGGCCAACGAGCAGTACTTC.

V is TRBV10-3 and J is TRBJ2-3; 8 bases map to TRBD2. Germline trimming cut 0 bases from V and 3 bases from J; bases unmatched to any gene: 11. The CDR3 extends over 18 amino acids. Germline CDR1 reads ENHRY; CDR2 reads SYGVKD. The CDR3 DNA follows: TGTGCCATCAGTGAGTCGCTCACCCCAGCGGGGGAAACAGATACGCAGTATTTT. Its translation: CAISESLTPAGETDTQYF.

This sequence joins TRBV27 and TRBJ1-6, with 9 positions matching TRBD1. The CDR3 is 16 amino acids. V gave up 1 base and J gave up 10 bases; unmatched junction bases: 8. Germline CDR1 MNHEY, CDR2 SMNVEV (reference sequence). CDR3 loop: CASSLLVGTGNSPLHF. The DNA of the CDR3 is TGTGCCAGCAGTTTATTGGTCGGGACAGGGAACTCACCCCTCCACTTT.

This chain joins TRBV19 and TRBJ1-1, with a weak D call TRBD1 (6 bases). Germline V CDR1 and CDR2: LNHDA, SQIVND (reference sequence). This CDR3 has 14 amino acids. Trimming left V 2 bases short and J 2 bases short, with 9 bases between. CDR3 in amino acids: CASSISGANTEAFF. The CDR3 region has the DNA TGTGCCAGTAGTATATCAGGGGCAAACACTGAAGCTTTCTTT.

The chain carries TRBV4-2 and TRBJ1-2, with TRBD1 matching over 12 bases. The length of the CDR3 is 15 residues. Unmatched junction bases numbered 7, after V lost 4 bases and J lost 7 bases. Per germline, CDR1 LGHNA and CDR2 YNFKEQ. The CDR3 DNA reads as TGTGCCAGCAGCCGCCTGGGACAGGGGGCCGGTGGCTACACCTTC. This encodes CASSRLGQGAGGYTF.

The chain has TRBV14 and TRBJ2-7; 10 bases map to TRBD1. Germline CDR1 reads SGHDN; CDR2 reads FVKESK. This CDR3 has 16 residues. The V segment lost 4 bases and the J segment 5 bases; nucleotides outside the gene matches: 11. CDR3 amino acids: CASSPRMGQGYHEQYF. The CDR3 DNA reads TGTGCCAGCAGCCCTAGGATGGGACAGGGGTACCACGAGCAGTACTTC.

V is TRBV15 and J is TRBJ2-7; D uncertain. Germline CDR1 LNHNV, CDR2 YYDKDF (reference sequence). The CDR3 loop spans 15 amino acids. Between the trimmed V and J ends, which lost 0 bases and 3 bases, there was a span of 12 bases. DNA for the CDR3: TGTGCCACCAGCAGAGATTACGGGTTCGGCTACGAGCAGTACTTC. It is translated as CATSRDYGFGYEQYF. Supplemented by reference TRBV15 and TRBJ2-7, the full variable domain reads DAMVIQNPRYQVTQFGKPVTLSCSQTLNHNVMYWYQQKSSQAPKLLFHYYDKDFNNEADTPDNFQSRRPNTSFCFLDIRSPGLGDTAMYLCATSRDYGFGYEQYFGPGTRLTVT.

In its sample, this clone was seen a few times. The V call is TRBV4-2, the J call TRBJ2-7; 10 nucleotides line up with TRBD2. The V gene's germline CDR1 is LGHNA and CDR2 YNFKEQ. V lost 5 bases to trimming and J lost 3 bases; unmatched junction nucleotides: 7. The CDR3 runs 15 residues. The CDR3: CASSLERGGVYEQYF. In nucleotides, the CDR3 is TGTGCCAGCAGCTTAGAGCGGGGGGGAGTCTACGAGCAGTACTTC.

As DNA, the CDR3 is TGTGCCAGTAGTATGGGACAGATCCCCAATCAGCCCCAGCATTTT. Translation: CASSMGQIPNQPQHF. V gene TRBV19 combines with J gene TRBJ1-5, with 7 bases fitting TRBD1. CDR1 LNHDA and CDR2 SQIVND come from the germline V gene (reference sequence). The junction had 5 bases not matched to a gene; V was cut back by 3 bases and J by 3 bases. CDR3 size: 15 residues.

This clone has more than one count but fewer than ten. CDR3 protein: CASSLILAGGFHEQYF. CDR3 nucleotides: TGTGCCAGCAGCTTGATTCTAGCGGGGGGTTTCCACGAGCAGTACTTC. The V gene is TRBV7-9, the J gene TRBJ2-7; TRBD2 matches 11 bases. V dropped 3 bases and J dropped 5; count of bases not matched to a gene: 9. CDR3 length: 16 residues. Per germline, CDR1 SEHNR and CDR2 FQNEAQ (reference sequence).

The chain's CDR3 is CASSSRLRQGYNEQFF. The DNA of the CDR3 is TGTGCCAGCAGTTCCCGTTTACGGCAGGGCTACAATGAGCAGTTCTTC. The chain combines TRBV6-5 with TRBJ2-1, with D possibly being TRBD1 (5 bases). This CDR3 has 16 residues. Trimming pared 4 bases from V and 3 bases from J, leaving 16 bases between. Germline-derived CDR1 and CDR2 are MNHEY and SVGAGI.

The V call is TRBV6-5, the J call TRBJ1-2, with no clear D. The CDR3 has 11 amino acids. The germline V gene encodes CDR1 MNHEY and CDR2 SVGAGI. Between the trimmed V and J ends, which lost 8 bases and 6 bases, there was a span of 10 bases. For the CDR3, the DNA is TGTGCCAGCGGAGGGCTCGATGGCTACACCTTC. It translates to CASGGLDGYTF.

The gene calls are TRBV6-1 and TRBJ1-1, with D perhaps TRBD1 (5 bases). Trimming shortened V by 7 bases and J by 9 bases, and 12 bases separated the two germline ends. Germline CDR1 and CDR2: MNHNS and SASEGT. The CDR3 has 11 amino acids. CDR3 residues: CASTRQIQAFF. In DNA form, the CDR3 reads TGTGCCAGCACCCGACAGATTCAAGCTTTCTTT.

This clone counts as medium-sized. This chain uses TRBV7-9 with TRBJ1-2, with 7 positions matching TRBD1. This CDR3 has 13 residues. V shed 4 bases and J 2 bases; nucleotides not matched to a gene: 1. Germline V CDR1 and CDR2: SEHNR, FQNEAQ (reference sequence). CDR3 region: CASSSTGNYGYTF. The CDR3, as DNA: TGTGCCAGCAGCTCGACAGGGAACTATGGCTACACCTTC.